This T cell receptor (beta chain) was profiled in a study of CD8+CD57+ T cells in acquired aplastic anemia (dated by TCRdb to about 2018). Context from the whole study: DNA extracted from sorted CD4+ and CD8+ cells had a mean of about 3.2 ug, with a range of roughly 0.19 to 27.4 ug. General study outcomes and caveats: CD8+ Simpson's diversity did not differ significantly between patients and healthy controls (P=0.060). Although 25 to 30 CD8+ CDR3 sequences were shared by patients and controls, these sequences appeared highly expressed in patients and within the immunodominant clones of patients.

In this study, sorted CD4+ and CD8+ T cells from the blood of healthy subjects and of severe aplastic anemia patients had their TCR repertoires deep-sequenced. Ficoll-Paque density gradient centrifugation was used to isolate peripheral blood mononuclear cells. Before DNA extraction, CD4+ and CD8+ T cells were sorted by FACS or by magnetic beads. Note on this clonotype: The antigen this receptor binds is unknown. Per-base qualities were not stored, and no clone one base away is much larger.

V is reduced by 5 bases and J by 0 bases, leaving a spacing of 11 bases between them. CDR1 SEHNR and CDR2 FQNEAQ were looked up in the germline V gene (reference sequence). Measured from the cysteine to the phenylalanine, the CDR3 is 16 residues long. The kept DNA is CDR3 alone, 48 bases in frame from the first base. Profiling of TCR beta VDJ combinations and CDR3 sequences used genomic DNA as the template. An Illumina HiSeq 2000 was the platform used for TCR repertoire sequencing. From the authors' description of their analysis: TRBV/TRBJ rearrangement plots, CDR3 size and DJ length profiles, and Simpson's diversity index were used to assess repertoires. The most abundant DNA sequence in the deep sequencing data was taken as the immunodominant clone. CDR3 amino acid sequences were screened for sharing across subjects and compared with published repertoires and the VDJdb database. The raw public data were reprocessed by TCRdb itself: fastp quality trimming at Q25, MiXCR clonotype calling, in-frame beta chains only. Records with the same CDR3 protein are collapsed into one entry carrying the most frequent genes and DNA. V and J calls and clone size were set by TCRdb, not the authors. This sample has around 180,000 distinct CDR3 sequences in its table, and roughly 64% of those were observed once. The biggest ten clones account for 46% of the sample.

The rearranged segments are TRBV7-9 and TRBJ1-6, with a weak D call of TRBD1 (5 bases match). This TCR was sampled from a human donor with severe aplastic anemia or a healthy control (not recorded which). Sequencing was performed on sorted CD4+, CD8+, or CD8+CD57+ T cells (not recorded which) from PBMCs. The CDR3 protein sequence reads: CASSPGLSSYNSPLHF. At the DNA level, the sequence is TGTGCCAGCAGCCCGGGACTGAGCTCCTATAATTCACCCCTCCACTTT.